Listed below are T cell receptor beta chains from one sample, sequenced in a study of T cell responses to AZD1222 COVID-19 vaccine. Some clones are missing from TCRdb's copy, which holds only in-frame ones; the method was immunoSEQ multiplex PCR. The table lists fewer than 150,000 clones, about 90% of them singletons, with over 1.5% in the top ten. This material consisted of peripheral blood, taken on day 0 of AZD1222 vaccination. These receptors were obtained from an adult in good health. Each CDR3 is given with its conserved first and last residue. A D gene is named only where the DNA matches it firmly. For some rows the clone size is stated as once, few or many, or as a class when expanded; others skip it.

J | size | length | D | V | CDR3 | DNA
TRBJ2-7 | once | 14 | - | TRBV12-5 | CASGVQMNSYEQYF | TGTGCTAGTGGTGTCCAGATGAACTCCTACGAGCAGTACTTC
TRBJ1-6 | - | 16 | - | TRBV13 | CASSPRPGQYNSPLHF | TGTGCCAGCAGCCCCAGACCGGGTCAATATAATTCACCCCTCCACTTT
TRBJ1-2 | - | 14 | - | TRBV29-1 | CSVEGRGFNYGYTF | TGCAGCGTTGAAGGCAGGGGTTTTAACTATGGCTACACCTTC
TRBJ1-3 | once | 12 | - | TRBV3-1/TRBV3-2 | CASSQGTNTIYF | TGTGCCAGCAGCCAAGGGACAAACACCATATATTTT
TRBJ1-2 | - | 14 | TRBD1 | TRBV28 | CASSSAGGDYGYTF | TGTGCCAGCAGTTCCGCAGGGGGGGACTATGGCTACACCTTC
TRBJ2-1 | - | 15 | - | TRBV4-3 | CASSQDRSSYNEQFF | TGCGCCAGCAGCCAAGACCGTAGCTCCTACAATGAGCAGTTCTTC
TRBJ1-1 | - | 18 | - | TRBV5-6 | CASSFRVGLRDGGTEAFF | TGTGCCAGCAGCTTCCGAGTCGGTTTACGGGACGGGGGAACTGAAGCTTTCTTT
TRBJ2-3 | - | 16 | TRBD2 | TRBV7-7 | CASSSGLAGETDTQYF | TGTGCCAGCAGCTCGGGACTAGCGGGGGAAACAGATACGCAGTATTTT
TRBJ1-2 | - | 20 | - | TRBV4-2 | CASSLGPRGQHTFGYYGYTF | -
TRBJ2-1 | - | 12 | TRBD2 | TRBV30 | CALTSFYNEQFF | TGTGCCTTGACTAGCTTTTACAATGAGCAGTTCTTC
TRBJ1-5 | - | 15 | - | TRBV7-9 | CASSSTLGPNQPQHF | TGTGCCAGCAGCTCTACCCTAGGGCCCAATCAGCCCCAGCATTTT
TRBJ2-5 | - | 16 | - | TRBV6-5 | CASSYFGRGMGETQYF | TGTGCCAGCAGTTACTTTGGCCGGGGAATGGGAGAGACCCAGTACTTC
TRBJ2-5 | - | 14 | TRBD2 | TRBV7-9 | CASSLAGGRETQYF | TGTGCCAGCAGCTTAGCGGGAGGGCGGGAGACCCAGTACTTC
TRBJ1-2 | once | 16 | - | TRBV6-1 | CASSERGKRANYGYTF | TGTGCCAGCAGTGAACGGGGGAAGCGTGCTAACTATGGCTACACCTTC
TRBJ1-5 | once | 13 | - | TRBV5-6 | CASSSRGNQPQHF | TGTGCCAGCAGCTCCAGGGGCAATCAGCCCCAGCATTTT
TRBJ1-4 | - | 14 | TRBD1 | TRBV11-2 | CASSLGGGGEKLFF | TGTGCCAGCAGCTTAGGAGGGGGCGGGGAAAAACTGTTTTTT
TRBJ2-1 | - | 17 | - | TRBV27 | CASSLAGAALPYNEQFF | TGTGCCAGCAGTTTAGCCGGGGCCGCCTTACCCTACAATGAGCAGTTCTTC
TRBJ1-2 | - | 14 | - | TRBV5-6 | CASIAQGLFYGYTF | TGTGCCAGCATCGCACAGGGCCTATTCTATGGCTACACCTTC
TRBJ2-5 | - | 17 | TRBD1 | TRBV27 | CASSLSIRTGRQETQYF | TGTGCCAGCAGTTTATCGATCCGGACAGGCCGCCAAGAGACCCAGTACTTC
TRBJ1-2 | - | 14 | - | TRBV28 | CASSPLSRGYGYTF | TGTGCCAGCAGCCCCCTTAGCCGAGGATATGGCTACACCTTC
TRBJ2-7 | - | 14 | TRBD1 | TRBV9 | CASSSGQGPYEQYF | TGTGCCAGCAGTTCGGGACAGGGCCCCTACGAGCAGTACTTC
TRBJ2-7 | - | 11 | - | TRBV29-1 | CSVRLRYEQYF | TGCAGCGTTAGGTTGCGATACGAGCAGTACTTC
TRBJ2-1 | - | 18 | TRBD2 | TRBV3-1/TRBV3-2 | CASSQNRLSGGSGNEQFF | TGTGCCAGCAGTCAGAACCGTCTTAGCGGGGGGTCAGGCAATGAGCAGTTCTTC
TRBJ1-3 | - | 15 | - | TRBV28 | CASSLSPGSGNTIYF | TGTGCCAGCAGTTTATCGCCAGGCTCTGGAAACACCATATATTTT
TRBJ2-1 | - | 16 | TRBD2 | TRBV5-1 | CASSYSTSGGYNEQFF | TGCGCCAGCAGTTACTCGACTAGCGGGGGGTACAATGAGCAGTTCTTC
TRBJ1-2 | - | 15 | TRBD1 | TRBV7-3 | CASSRTGGSYYGYTF | TGTGCCAGCAGCCGTACAGGGGGCTCTTACTATGGCTACACCTTC
TRBJ1-5 | - | 16 | - | TRBV28 | CASRKRIINSNQPQHF | TGTGCCAGCAGGAAGAGAATCATCAATAGCAATCAGCCCCAGCATTTT
TRBJ2-1 | - | 16 | - | TRBV5-1 | CASSSLGQLSYNEQFF | TGCGCCAGCAGCAGCTTGGGACAACTTTCCTACAATGAGCAGTTCTTC
TRBJ1-5 | - | 12 | - | TRBV29-1 | CSVGTEYQPQHF | TGCAGCGTCGGGACGGAGTATCAGCCCCAGCATTTT
TRBJ1-2 | once | 17 | - | TRBV5-1 | CASSLSRGPGRNYGYTF | TGCGCCAGCAGCTTGTCTCGGGGGCCGGGGAGAAACTATGGCTACACCTTC
TRBJ1-2 | - | 15 | TRBD1 | TRBV7-6 | CASSLDTGGNYGYTF | TGTGCCAGCAGCTTAGACACAGGGGGCAACTATGGCTACACCTTC
TRBJ2-3 | - | 11 | - | TRBV7-3 | CASSYTDTQYF | TGTGCCAGCAGCTACACAGATACGCAGTATTTT
TRBJ1-4 | - | 13 | - | TRBV10-1 | CASRGSANEKLFF | TGCGCCAGCAGGGGTTCGGCTAATGAAAAACTGTTTTTT
TRBJ1-1 | - | 17 | TRBD1 | TRBV6-2/TRBV6-3 | CASSYLRTGALNTEAFF | TGTGCCAGCAGTTATTTAAGGACAGGGGCCTTGAACACTGAAGCTTTCTTT
TRBJ2-2 | - | 15 | - | TRBV9 | CASSVYGTDTGELFF | TGTGCCAGCAGCGTATACGGGACGGACACCGGGGAGCTGTTTTTT
TRBJ1-2 | - | 14 | TRBD1 | TRBV3-1/TRBV3-2 | CASSHMTGRNGYTF | TGTGCCAGCAGCCATATGACAGGGAGAAATGGCTACACCTTC
TRBJ1-3 | - | 15 | - | TRBV7-2 | CASSLMAGGGNTIYF | TGTGCCAGCAGCTTAATGGCAGGAGGGGGAAACACCATATATTTT
TRBJ2-1 | - | 13 | - | TRBV5-4 | CASSLAGTPKQFF | TGTGCCAGCAGCTTGGCAGGGACACCGAAGCAGTTCTTC
TRBJ1-5 | - | 16 | TRBD1 | TRBV7-6 | CASSLGQGAGAQPQHF | TGTGCCAGCAGCTTAGGACAGGGCGCGGGCGCCCAGCCCCAGCATTTT
TRBJ1-2 | - | 14 | TRBD1 | TRBV19 | CASRGDMSIYGYTF | TGTGCCAGCAGGGGGGACATGAGTATCTATGGCTACACCTTC
TRBJ1-1 | - | 12 | - | TRBV5-5 | CASSTLGAGAFF | TGTGCCAGCAGCACCCTGGGGGCCGGGGCTTTCTTT
TRBJ1-4 | - | 14 | - | TRBV6-1 | CASSEIEANEKLFF | TGTGCCAGCAGTGAAATAGAGGCTAATGAAAAACTGTTTTTT
TRBJ2-7 | - | 12 | - | TRBV5-1 | CASSGNPYEQYF | TGCGCCAGCAGCGGAAACCCGTACGAGCAGTACTTC
TRBJ2-1 | - | 19 | TRBD1 | TRBV7-8 | CASSLATGTGNLASHEQFF | TGTGCCAGCAGCTTAGCAACTGGGACAGGGAATTTAGCTTCCCATGAGCAGTTCTTC
TRBJ1-2 | - | 15 | - | TRBV5-1 | CASSLAVRQNYGYTF | TGCGCCAGCAGCTTGGCCGTCAGGCAGAACTATGGCTACACCTTC
TRBJ1-1 | - | 15 | - | TRBV24-1 | CATSPRGAGNTEAFF | TGTGCCACCAGTCCTCGGGGGGCGGGGAACACTGAAGCTTTCTTT
TRBJ2-1 | - | 19 | TRBD2 | TRBV10-1 | CASRPGTSGGLSSYNEQFF | TGCGCCAGCAGACCCGGGACTAGCGGGGGCCTCAGCTCCTACAATGAGCAGTTCTTC
TRBJ1-1 | - | 16 | TRBD1 | TRBV19 | CASSAPTGRTGGQAFF | TGTGCCAGTAGTGCACCAACGGGGCGGACAGGGGGACAAGCTTTCTTT
TRBJ1-6 | - | 18 | - | TRBV27 | CASSPINPRSSYNSPLHF | TGTGCCAGCAGCCCTATAAACCCGCGGAGCTCCTATAATTCACCCCTCCACTTT
TRBJ1-1 | - | 13 | - | TRBV7-8 | CASSTWGGTEAFF | TGTGCCAGCAGCACCTGGGGGGGGACTGAAGCTTTCTTT